The sequence of this T cell receptor beta chain was determined in a study of T-cell memory formation after mild COVID-19. The overall study: Most TCR clusters belonged to a single donor. Study results and caveats: The study found balanced CD4/CD8 in clones contracting day 15 to 85 and a CD4+ lean in later expanders. Researchers report contracting CD4+ clones mostly in CM and EM, with CD8+ clones in EMRA. Clones from the second wave (peaking day 37) had unconfirmed SARS-CoV-2 specificity.

Trimming removed 1 base from V and 4 bases from J; junction bases left unmatched: 6. Germline-derived CDR1 and CDR2 are SGHTA and FQGNSA. The CDR3 length is 15 residues. TCRdb reanalysed the 5' RACE reads using MiXCR and keeps one entry per CDR3 protein. The sample includes over 350,000 distinct CDR3 sequences, 20% to 25% of them seen just once. About this clonotype itself: Its cognate antigen is unknown.

The J gene is TRBJ2-7, the V gene TRBV7-2; 8 bases align to TRBD2. This sequence was found in an adult woman who had mild COVID-19 (a few samples of this study predate the infection). Cell type and time point are not known. The sample consisted of PBMCs or a T cell subset sorted from them (not recorded which). CDR3 bases: TGTGCCAGCAGCTTAGAGGGCGGGAGGCCTTACGAGCAGTACTTC. This translates into CASSLEGGRPYEQYF.